Shown below are 30 T cell receptor beta chains from a single sample sequenced in a study of blood T cell repertoires in COVID-19. Clones were read by immunoSEQ multiplex PCR, and TCRdb kept only the in-frame ones, dropping some. Here the sample spans 390,000 or so clones, 86% being singletons. Sequencing used peripheral blood. The receptors shown here come from a woman aged 25 to 39 with active or convalescent COVID-19.

This chain links TRBV30 with TRBJ1-6; perhaps TRBD1 as D (5 bases). The CDR3 has 15 amino acids. Trimming removed 2 bases at V and 3 bases at J, with 11 bases between. Germline V lookup: CDR1 GTSNPN, CDR2 SVGIG (reference sequence). The CDR3 loop reads CAWSLRDGYNSPLHF. DNA of the CDR3: TGTGCCTGGAGTCTGCGGGACGGCTATAATTCACCCCTCCACTTT.

This clone has more than one count but fewer than ten. The chain is built from TRBV5-1 and TRBJ2-1, with 10 bases aligning to TRBD2. The CDR3 extends over 17 amino acids. The V segment lost 0 bases and the J segment 6 bases; nucleotides outside the gene matches: 9. Germline CDR1 SGHRS, CDR2 YFSETQ. CDR3 region: CASSLGGLAGDFNEQFF. The CDR3 DNA reads TGCGCCAGCAGCTTGGGAGGCCTAGCGGGAGATTTCAATGAGCAGTTCTTC.

This sequence joins TRBV7-2 and TRBJ2-7, with 7 bases lining up with TRBD2. Germline trimming cut 4 bases from V and 2 bases from J; bases unmatched to any gene: 8. Germline CDR1 reads SGHTA; CDR2 reads FQGNSA. The CDR3 covers 15 residues. The CDR3 spells CASSSGLVGPYEQYF. CDR3 DNA: TGTGCCAGCAGCTCCGGACTAGTTGGTCCCTACGAGCAGTACTTC. Using reference TRBV7-2 and TRBJ2-7 for the parts outside the CDR3, the full variable domain is GAGVSQSPSNKVTEKGKDVELRCDPISGHTALYWYRQSLGQGLEFLIYFQGNSAPDKSGLPSDRFSAERTGGSVSTLTIQRTQQEDSAVYLCASSSGLVGPYEQYFGPGTRLTVT.

Worth noting for this clone: This sample also contains other DNA sequences that code for the same CDR3. The V call is TRBV5-1, the J call TRBJ2-3; 8 bases agree with TRBD2. Germline V CDR1 and CDR2: SGHRS, YFSETQ. The V segment lost 0 bases and the J segment 0 bases; nucleotides outside the gene matches: 0. The CDR3 has 15 amino acids. CDR3 protein: CASSLVAGSTDTQYF. The CDR3 DNA is TGCGCCAGCAGCTTGGTAGCGGGGAGCACAGATACGCAGTATTTT.

Of note for this clone: Different DNA sequences within this sample yield the same CDR3. The chain carries TRBV5-1 and TRBJ2-1; 12 nucleotides agree with TRBD2. Trimming removed 2 bases from V and 5 bases from J; junction bases left unmatched: 2. The CDR3 has 15 amino acids. CDR1 and CDR2 (germline): SGHRS, YFSETQ. CDR3 coding DNA: TGCGCCAGCAGCTTACGGACTAGCGGGGACAATGAGCAGTTCTTC. Amino acids: CASSLRTSGDNEQFF.

This chain joins TRBV3-1 (or the pseudogene TRBV3-2) and TRBJ2-2; D remains ambiguous. Germline V gene sequence: CDR1 LGHDT, CDR2 YNNKEL (reference sequence). The CDR3 sequence is 17 residues long. With 0 bases removed from V and 5 bases from J, the gap between germline ends came to 16 bases. The CDR3 reads CASSQESPSVETGELFF. The CDR3 DNA follows: TGTGCCAGCAGCCAAGAATCGCCTAGTGTAGAAACCGGGGAGCTGTTTTTT.

CDR3 sequence reads: CASDIGTGSNSPLHF. The CDR3 nucleotides are TGTGCCAGCGACATCGGGACAGGGTCTAATTCACCCCTCCACTTT. This rearrangement joins TRBV6-5 to TRBJ1-6; TRBD1 agrees at 9 bases. The J segment lost 6 bases and the V segment lost 8 bases, leaving 8 bases of the junction unmatched. The CDR3 is made up of 15 amino acids. Germline-derived CDR1 and CDR2 are MNHEY and SVGAGI.

This clone has only a few counts. The rearrangement joins TRBV15 to TRBJ2-1, with TRBD1 matching 12 bases. The junction had 8 bases not matched to a gene; V was cut back by 1 base and J by 7 bases. The germline V gene has CDR1 LNHNV and CDR2 YYDKDF (reference sequence). The CDR3 loop spans 17 amino acids. CDR3 amino acids: CATSRGPGQGAINEQFF. In DNA, the CDR3 is TGTGCCACCAGCAGAGGGCCGGGACAGGGGGCGATAAATGAGCAGTTCTTC.

DNA of the CDR3: TGTGCCAGCAGTCCACAGGGGGCAAACACCATATATTTT. Translated, it gives CASSPQGANTIYF. The chain uses TRBV12-3 or TRBV12-4 and TRBJ1-3; 9 bases fit TRBD1. The CDR3 is made up of 13 amino acids. V gave up 5 bases and J gave up 6 bases; unmatched junction bases: 2.

This chain's CDR3 is CASSFTGATNEKLFF. The CDR3 nucleotides are TGTGCCAGCAGTTTTACAGGGGCAACTAATGAAAAACTGTTTTTT. The chain is built from TRBV6-5 and TRBJ1-4; TRBD1 matches 7 bases. V lost 4 bases, J lost 0 bases, and 2 bases stayed unmatched. The germline V gene has CDR1 MNHEY and CDR2 SVGAGI. The CDR3 extends over 15 amino acids.

This clone was observed a single time. One end of the junction is discordant with germline, which a read error may explain. The rearrangement uses TRBV10-1 and TRBJ2-1, with D possibly TRBD2 on 6 matching bases. The CDR3 spans 14 residues. CDR1 and CDR2 (germline): WNHNN, SYGVQD (reference sequence). The CDR3 here is CASSPHARGTQALF. The CDR3 DNA is TGCGCCAGCAGTCCCCACGCACGGGGGACCCAAGCACTCTTC.

This chain connects TRBV6-5 to TRBJ1-1; the match to TRBD1 covers 12 bases. The CDR3 covers 15 residues. Germline V lookup: CDR1 MNHEY, CDR2 SVGAGI. V lost 6 bases, J lost 2 bases, and 4 bases stayed unmatched. The CDR3 DNA sequence: TGTGCCAGCAGCCAAGGGACAGGGGGCAACACTGAAGCTTTCTTT. Its translation is CASSQGTGGNTEAFF.

This sequence joins TRBV5-8 and TRBJ2-1, with 11 bases lining up with TRBD2. Germline trimming cut 3 bases from V and 5 bases from J; bases unmatched to any gene: 7. The CDR3 sequence is 16 residues long. Germline V gives CDR1 SGHTS, CDR2 YDEGEE. CDR3 in amino acids: CASSSMGLAVHNEQFF. The CDR3, as DNA: TGTGCCAGCAGCTCGATGGGACTAGCGGTCCACAATGAGCAGTTCTTC.

This sequence joins TRBV10-2 and TRBJ1-1; D unresolved. V was clipped by 3 bases and J by 4 bases, with 9 bases between them. Germline lookup yields CDR1 WSHSY and CDR2 SAAADI. CDR3 length equals 13 residues. The CDR3 here is CASSEVYSTEAFF. The CDR3 region has the DNA TGCGCCAGCAGTGAAGTCTATAGCACTGAAGCTTTCTTT.

The chain links TRBV5-1 to TRBJ2-1; 12 nucleotides align to TRBD2. Germline CDR1 reads SGHRS; CDR2 reads YFSETQ. V lost 3 bases and J lost 2; bases outside the gene matches: 0. CDR3 length equals 15 residues. In DNA form, the CDR3 reads TGCGCCAGCAGCTGGACTAGCGGGGCCTACAATGAGCAGTTCTTC. Protein product: CASSWTSGAYNEQFF. Together with reference TRBV5-1 and TRBJ2-1, the CDR3 gives the full variable domain: KAGVTQTPRYLIKTRGQQVTLSCSPISGHRSVSWYQQTPGQGLQFLFEYFSETQRNKGNFPGRFSGRQFSNSRSEMNVSTLELGDSALYLCASSWTSGAYNEQFFGPGTRLTVL.

The chain employs TRBV6-4 and TRBJ2-3, with 8 bases lining up with TRBD2. Trimming at V came to 0 bases and at J to 0 bases, leaving 2 bases not matched to a gene. The germline V gene encodes CDR1 MRHNA and CDR2 SNTAGT. This CDR3 has 16 residues. DNA of the CDR3: TGTGCCAGCAGTGACTCGAGCGGGAGTAGCACAGATACGCAGTATTTT. Translating it yields CASSDSSGSSTDTQYF.

The CDR3 protein is CASSLSANNEQFF. The CDR3 DNA sequence: TGTGCCAGCAGTTTATCCGCTAACAATGAGCAGTTCTTC. This chain connects TRBV12-3 or TRBV12-4 to TRBJ2-1, with D unclear. The CDR3 is 13 residues long. Trimming stripped 2 bases from V and 5 bases from J, with 7 bases between.

The chain is built from TRBV7-2 and TRBJ1-2; 7 bases agree with TRBD1. Losses at the gene ends were 2 bases for V and 7 bases for J; bases not matched to a gene: 7. The CDR3 is made up of 14 amino acids. CDR1 and CDR2 (germline): SGHTA, FQGNSA. This CDR3 is CASSLSGGGSGYTF. Here the CDR3 DNA reads TGTGCCAGCAGCTTATCCGGAGGGGGCAGTGGCTACACCTTC.

This chain uses TRBV11-2 with TRBJ1-2, with D hard to call. The V end was cut by 6 bases, the J end by 1 base, with 6 bases between. The CDR3 runs to 12 residues. The germline V gene has CDR1 SGHAT and CDR2 FQNNGV. The DNA for the CDR3 is TGTGCCAGCAGTTCACTTAACTATGGCTACACCTTC. It codes for CASSSLNYGYTF.

The rearrangement links TRBV24-1 to TRBJ2-1; TRBD1 matches at 9 bases. Germline V gene data show CDR1 as KGHDR and CDR2 as SFDVKD. The CDR3 length is 16 residues. V lost 6 bases, J lost 0 bases, and 5 bases stayed unmatched. CDR3 DNA: TGTGCCACCAGTCCCGGACAGGGGAACTCCTACAATGAGCAGTTCTTC. Protein sequence: CATSPGQGNSYNEQFF.

The rearrangement joins TRBV5-1 to TRBJ2-5; D may be TRBD2 (7 bases). The CDR3 is 15 residues long. Germline-derived CDR1 and CDR2 are SGHRS and YFSETQ. The V end lost 6 bases, the J end lost 1 base, and 16 bases lay between the germline ends. CDR3 protein: CASTTGGGGQETQYF. The DNA for the CDR3 is TGCGCCAGCACTACCGGGGGCGGGGGCCAAGAGACCCAGTACTTC.

CDR3 amino acids: CSVEGLANYEQYF. The DNA of the CDR3 is TGCAGCGTTGAAGGACTAGCTAACTACGAGCAGTACTTC. The chain employs TRBV29-1 and TRBJ2-7; 7 nucleotides match TRBD2. The CDR3 runs 13 residues. Germline V gene lookup returns CDR1 SQVTM and CDR2 ANQGSEA. The ends lost 1 base at V and 3 bases at J; junction bases unmatched: 3.

The chain recombines TRBV11-2 with TRBJ2-3; D is uncertain. The germline V gene encodes CDR1 SGHAT and CDR2 FQNNGV. This CDR3 spans 15 amino acids. Trimming cost V 5 bases and J 4 bases, with 16 bases left between them. In DNA, the CDR3 is TGTGCCAGCAGCCCCGACCCTAACGAGGCAGATACGCAGTATTTT. This sequence encodes CASSPDPNEADTQYF.

This clone has just a few counts. The V gene is TRBV4-1, the J gene TRBJ1-2, with TRBD1 identical over 7 bases. The trim removed 1 base at V and 2 bases at J, leaving 25 bases unmatched. CDR1 is MGHRA, CDR2 YSYEKL, per germline. This CDR3 is 22 amino acids long. The CDR3 nucleotides are TGCGCCAGCAGCCAAGTCCTCGCCAGGAAAGACAGGGCCCTTTTTGAGAACTATGGCTACACCTTC. Protein sequence: CASSQVLARKDRALFENYGYTF.

The chain joins TRBV7-8 to TRBJ2-1; 7 positions agree with TRBD2. V was pared by 3 bases and J by 3 bases, with 14 bases of the junction left unmatched. Germline V gives CDR1 SGHVS, CDR2 FQNEAQ. CDR3 length: 18 amino acids. The CDR3 region has the DNA TGTGCCAGCAGCTTCAATAACCGGGGAGGGAGCTTCTACAATGAGCAGTTCTTC. Protein: CASSFNNRGGSFYNEQFF. Full variable domain (missing parts from reference TRBV7-8 and TRBJ2-1): GAGVSQSPRYKVAKRGQDVALRCDPISGHVSLFWYQQALGQGPEFLTYFQNEAQLDKSGLPSDRFFAERPEGSVSTLKIQRTQQEDSAVYLCASSFNNRGGSFYNEQFFGPGTRLTVL.

This clone has just a few counts. The V gene is TRBV5-1, the J gene TRBJ1-6, with TRBD1 identical over 7 bases. CDR3 length: 17 amino acids. The ends lost 3 bases at V and 2 bases at J; junction bases unmatched: 8. CDR1 is SGHRS, CDR2 YFSETQ, per germline. CDR3: CASSSPEGAPYNSPLHF. In nucleotides, the CDR3 is TGCGCCAGCAGCTCGCCGGAGGGGGCCCCCTATAATTCACCCCTCCACTTT.

This chain uses TRBV29-1 with TRBJ2-1, with 9 bases matching TRBD1. Germline V gene data show CDR1 as SQVTM and CDR2 as ANQGSEA. The length of the CDR3 is 15 residues. J lost 3 bases, V lost 3 bases, and 6 bases had no gene match. The CDR3, as DNA: TGCAGCGTTGAGTCCGACAGGGGGGTCTACAATGAGCAGTTCTTC. This codes for CSVESDRGVYNEQFF.

The chain couples TRBV5-4 to TRBJ2-3, with 11 bases aligning to TRBD2. V was pared by 2 bases and J by 0 bases, with 11 bases of the junction left unmatched. This CDR3 comprises 19 residues. In germline, CDR1 is SGHNT, CDR2 YYREEE (reference sequence). The CDR3 sequence is CASSFALAGVPVSTDTQYF. CDR3 nucleotide sequence: TGTGCCAGCAGCTTCGCACTAGCGGGAGTCCCCGTTAGCACAGATACGCAGTATTTT.

V usage is TRBV30 and J usage is TRBJ2-2; tentative D call: TRBD1 (6 bases). Germline V CDR1 and CDR2: GTSNPN, SVGIG (reference sequence). V lost 0 bases and J lost 6, with 14 bases in between. This CDR3 is built from 15 residues. Here the CDR3 reads CAWSVQGLSAGELFF. In nucleotides, the CDR3 is TGTGCCTGGAGTGTACAGGGTCTGTCAGCCGGGGAGCTGTTTTTT.

This chain uses TRBV6-5 with TRBJ1-3; D is perhaps TRBD1 (6 bases). The CDR3 runs to 15 residues. Germline V gives CDR1 MNHEY, CDR2 SVGAGI. The ends were cut back, 6 bases at V and 0 bases at J, with 12 bases in the middle. The CDR3 DNA is TGTGCCAGCAGCCTGAGGGGGAACTCTGGAAACACCATATATTTT. Its translation is CASSLRGNSGNTIYF.